This T cell receptor beta chain was recorded in a study of blood T cell repertoires in COVID-19. Overall study context: The United States, Italy and Spain were the sources of the acute and convalescent COVID-19 samples. PBMCs, B-cell-depleted T cells, or T cells provided the cDNA or gDNA that made up the material.

In the source study's methods: Reference gene primer amplification gave estimated nucleated cell counts. The data were produced by immunoSEQ multiplex PCR, yet TCRdb's version contains in-frame clones alone and is incomplete. That table gives V, J and clone size, and the DNA gave D and trimming. The profile shows under 200,000 clones, around 90% of them singletons. The CDR3 contains 18 residues. Germline assignment: CDR1 MDHEN and CDR2 SYDVKM. Deletions cut 7 bases from V and 4 bases from J, with 26 bases between. The J gene is TRBJ2-1, the V gene TRBV28; D gene unclear. This TCR was sampled from a man aged 50-60 years with acute or convalescent COVID-19. Sequenced input: peripheral blood. In DNA, the CDR3 is TGTGCCAGCACCTCTTCCGCCGGAGCCATAACAATATACAATGAGCAGTTCTTC. It translates to CASTSSAGAITIYNEQFF.